A single sample gave rise to the 5 T cell receptor beta chains below, sequenced in a study of cytomegalovirus exposure and HLA in healthy donors. The assay was immunoSEQ multiplex PCR, and TCRdb's table has in-frame clones only and misses some. The sample records 150,000 to 200,000 clones, more than 80% being singletons. The sequencing input was PBMCs. The receptors were sampled from a young woman in good health and CMV-seropositive.

The CDR3 DNA follows: TGTGCCAGCAGCTTAGCTGCCGGGGGTGAGCAGTTCTTC. Protein sequence: CASSLAAGGEQFF. The chain couples TRBV7-6 to TRBJ2-1; D possibly corresponds to TRBD2 (6 bases). CDR3 length equals 13 residues. Germline values: CDR1 SGHVS, CDR2 FNYEAQ. V lost 0 bases to trimming and J lost 9 bases, with 9 bases between them.

The chain is built from TRBV9 and TRBJ2-1; 10 positions match TRBD2. V shed 4 bases, J shed 7 bases, and the junction held 14 bases outside the gene matches. The CDR3 length is 17 residues. CDR1 is SGDLS and CDR2 is YYNGEE in the germline V gene. This chain's CDR3 is CASSLRAGLAGVNEQFF. As DNA, the CDR3 is TGTGCCAGCAGCCTAAGGGCGGGGCTAGCGGGAGTGAATGAGCAGTTCTTC.

The rearrangement joins TRBV5-4 to TRBJ2-3; TRBD2 matches 7 bases. Germline loops: CDR1 SGHNT, CDR2 YYREEE (reference sequence). V was clipped by 4 bases and J by 1 base; unmatched bases: 6. The CDR3 loop spans 15 amino acids. The CDR3 DNA reads TGTGCCAGCAGCCATGGGGGGGTGGGCACAGATACGCAGTATTTT. It translates to CASSHGGVGTDTQYF.

The rearrangement uses TRBV27 and TRBJ2-7, with unresolved D. This CDR3 is built from 16 residues. V was pared by 5 bases and J by 2 bases, with 19 bases between. The germline CDR1 and CDR2 sequences are MNHEY and SMNVEV (reference sequence). This chain's CDR3 is CASSALGGVPTYEQYF. The CDR3 DNA follows: TGTGCCAGCAGTGCCCTTGGCGGAGTCCCCACCTACGAGCAGTACTTC.

V gene TRBV7-3 combines with J gene TRBJ2-3; the match to TRBD1 covers 10 bases. Germline lookup yields CDR1 SGHTA and CDR2 FQGTGA. CDR3 size: 16 residues. The V segment lost 5 bases and the J segment 0 bases; nucleotides outside the gene matches: 5. CDR3 DNA sequence: TGTGCCAGCAGCCCTCGACAGGGGGCTAGCACAGATACGCAGTATTTT. The encoded protein is CASSPRQGASTDTQYF. Complete variable domain (other parts from reference TRBV7-3 and TRBJ2-3): GAGVSQTPSNKVTEKGKYVELRCDPISGHTALYWYRQSLGQGPEFLIYFQGTGAADDSGLPNDRFFAVRPEGSVSTLKIQRTERGDSAVYLCASSPRQGASTDTQYFGPGTRLTVL.